This T cell receptor beta chain came from a study of blood T cell repertoires in COVID-19. Study as a whole: The study drew acute and convalescent COVID-19 samples from the United States, Italy and Spain.

In the source study's methods: Estimation of nucleated cell counts relied on the amplification of reference gene primers. Profiled with immunoSEQ multiplex PCR; TCRdb holds only in-frame clones, not every one. That table furnishes V, J and clone size, whereas the DNA furnished D and trimming. Here the sample spans around 250,000 clones, approximately 87% being singletons. Sequenced sample: peripheral blood. This clonotype was obtained from a man aged 60 to 75 with acute or convalescent COVID-19.

The DNA of the CDR3 is TGTGCCACCAGTGTCACACTAGCGGGAAACAATGAGCAGTTCTTC. Encoded protein: CATSVTLAGNNEQFF. V gene TRBV24-1 combines with J gene TRBJ2-1, with 10 bases fitting TRBD2. V lost 5 bases to trimming and J lost 5 bases; unmatched junction nucleotides: 5. Germline CDR1 is KGHDR and CDR2 is SFDVKD. The CDR3 totals 15 residues.